The rows below give T cell receptor beta chains drawn from one sample of a study of T cell responses to AZD1222 COVID-19 vaccine. Sequenced by immunoSEQ multiplex PCR; TCRdb stores in-frame clones only, minus some. The table has about 21,000 clones, roughly 82% seen once. Sequenced material: peripheral blood, taken on day 0 of AZD1222 vaccination. The origin of the receptors is an adult in good health. CDR3s include the opening cysteine and the closing phenylalanine or tryptophan. A D gene is named only where the DNA matches it firmly. Expanded clones are given a class, and other clones once, few, many or no size at all.

j_call | v_call | d_call | clone_size | cdr3_aa | cdr3_nt
TRBJ2-7 | TRBV5-4 | TRBD2 | NA | CASSLERGGVYEQYF | TGTGCCAGCAGCTTGGAGCGGGGGGGCGTCTACGAGCAGTACTTC
TRBJ2-7 | TRBV6-5 | NA | large | CASSYGGSGYEQYF | TGTGCCAGCAGTTACGGGGGTAGCGGCTACGAGCAGTACTTC
TRBJ2-3 | TRBV19 | NA | NA | CASSNAGAPDTQYF | TGTGCCAGTAGTAACGCTGGGGCGCCAGATACGCAGTATTTT
TRBJ1-5 | TRBV15 | TRBD1 | once | CATSRDGEGRGKFNQPQHF | TGTGCCACCAGCAGAGATGGGGAGGGCAGGGGGAAATTCAATCAGCCCCAGCATTTT
TRBJ2-5 | TRBV4-1 | NA | NA | CASSQETFQETQYF | TGCGCCAGCAGCCAAGAGACATTCCAAGAGACCCAGTACTTC
TRBJ2-1 | TRBV5-6 | TRBD1 | NA | CASSFGDRGGEQFF | TGTGCCAGCAGCTTCGGGGACAGGGGTGGTGAGCAGTTCTTC
TRBJ2-7 | TRBV30 | TRBD2 | NA | CAWSAMAGAYEQYF | TGTGCCTGGAGTGCCATGGCGGGGGCCTACGAGCAGTACTTC
TRBJ2-7 | TRBV7-9 | NA | NA | CASSPPEPGAEQYF | TGTGCCAGCAGCCCACCAGAACCTGGGGCCGAGCAGTACTTC
TRBJ2-1 | TRBV11-2 | NA | NA | CASSLLTEQFF | TGTGCCAGCAGCCTCCTGACTGAGCAGTTCTTC
TRBJ1-2 | TRBV9 | NA | NA | CASSAQGRAEGYTF | TGTGCCAGCAGCGCTCAGGGACGGGCTGAGGGCTACACCTTC
TRBJ1-6 | TRBV7-2 | NA | once | CASSLVSGRVAGSPLHF | TGTGCCAGCAGCTTAGTGTCCGGCAGGGTGGCTGGATCACCCCTCCACTTT
TRBJ2-7 | TRBV7-9 | TRBD2 | NA | CASSLALLAGSYEQYF | TGTGCCAGCAGCTTAGCGCTTCTAGCGGGAAGCTACGAGCAGTACTTC
TRBJ2-7 | TRBV9 | NA | NA | CASSLFDVGPSSYEQYF | TGTGCCAGCAGCCTATTCGATGTGGGACCTAGCTCCTACGAGCAGTACTTC
TRBJ2-7 | TRBV7-2 | TRBD2 | NA | CASSSGLRLAGGKYEQYF | TGTGCCAGCAGCTCCGGATTACGACTAGCGGGAGGTAAGTACGAGCAGTACTTC
TRBJ2-1 | TRBV7-8 | NA | NA | CASSPSLNEQFF | TGTGCCAGCAGCCCATCATTAAATGAGCAGTTCTTC
TRBJ1-1 | TRBV5-6 | NA | few | CASSLELAGAGDTEAFF | TGTGCCAGCAGCTTGGAATTGGCAGGGGCTGGTGACACTGAAGCTTTCTTT
TRBJ2-1 | TRBV10-3 | NA | NA | CAIAPHGRGEANEQFF | TGTGCCATCGCCCCACACGGCAGGGGCGAGGCCAATGAGCAGTTCTTC
TRBJ1-5 | TRBV6-5 | TRBD1 | NA | CASSLRQGPNQPQHF | TGTGCCAGCAGTCTACGACAGGGACCCAATCAGCCCCAGCATTTT
TRBJ2-3 | TRBV28 | NA | few | CASSSLASGPDTQYF | TGTGCCAGCAGTTCCCTAGCAAGCGGCCCCGATACGCAGTATTTT
TRBJ2-3 | TRBV13 | TRBD1 | NA | CASSSGQGPDTQYF | TGTGCCAGCAGCTCAGGACAGGGCCCAGATACGCAGTATTTT
TRBJ2-2 | TRBV23-1 | TRBD1 | NA | CASSQGTAPSRVTGELFF | TGCGCCAGCAGTCAGGGGACAGCCCCCAGTCGAGTCACCGGGGAGCTGTTTTTT
TRBJ2-5 | TRBV10-2 | TRBD1 | few | CASSSGQGAYQETQYF | TGCGCCAGCAGTTCCGGACAGGGGGCATACCAAGAGACCCAGTACTTC
TRBJ2-3 | TRBV6-1 | TRBD1 | NA | CASSEDVTGGHPTDTQYF | TGTGCCAGCAGTGAAGACGTGACAGGGGGACACCCCACAGATACGCAGTATTTT
TRBJ2-7 | TRBV14 | NA | NA | CASSQEDSRSYEQYF | TGTGCCAGCAGCCAAGAGGACAGCCGATCCTACGAGCAGTACTTC